The sequence of this T cell receptor beta chain was determined in a study of post-analysis software for immune sequencing data. This clonotype was seen at least ten times. The antigen remains undetermined. Unique molecular identifiers were built into the TCR beta cDNA libraries. A single record per CDR3 protein comes from TCRdb applying MiXCR to the PCR reads. The sample yields about 260,000 distinct CDR3 sequences, roughly a third seen once. Study-wide points: Four or five TRBV segments were more frequent in patients than controls; TRBV5-6, TRBV5-1 and TRBV20-1 belonged to this group.

This CDR3 is built from 14 residues. V was clipped by 7 bases and J by 4 bases, with 14 bases between them. Sequencing input: blood. The TCR comes from a girl between 10 and 17 years old with multiple sclerosis. This chain connects TRBV12-3 or TRBV12-4 to TRBJ2-4, with D perhaps assigned TRBD1 or TRBD2 (5 bases each). The CDR3 region is CASTPPGPKNIQYF. For the CDR3, the DNA is TGTGCCAGCACCCCTCCGGGACCTAAAAACATTCAGTACTTC.